This TCR beta chain was recovered during a study of blood T cells in healthy people across ages. Study observations and caveats: Since the PBMCs were unsorted, naive and antigen-experienced cells could not be conclusively compared. More naive CD4+ cells and higher diversity were found in long-lived than in aged donors.

The donors, healthy Caucasians from Russia, were aged about 6 to 95. Regarding this clonotype: Antigen unknown.

A second PCR of 7 to 11 cycles used a sample-barcoded 5' primer and a J-beta primer mix. Each of the cDNA molecules was tagged by a template-switch adaptor with 12 random nucleotides. A single record per CDR3 protein comes from TCRdb applying MiXCR to the 5' RACE reads. The sample carries approximately 800,000 distinct CDR3 sequences, roughly 46% recorded once. The CDR3 is 15 amino acids. What was sequenced was blood. The clonotype originates from an older man in good health. The rearrangement joins TRBV21-1 to TRBJ2-1; TRBD2 is the table's D call, not checked against the DNA. TRBV21-1 is a documented pseudogene. CDR3 DNA: TGTGCCAGCAGCAAAGATGTACTAGTCTGCAATGAGCAGTTCTTC. Translating it yields CASSKDVLVCNEQFF.